A selection of T cell receptor beta chains follows, all from one sample in a study of blood T cell repertoires in COVID-19. Data came from immunoSEQ multiplex PCR; TCRdb stores just in-frame clones and leaves some out. The sample has tens of thousands of clones; 86% are singletons. The sample taken for sequencing was peripheral blood. The receptors shown here come from a man aged 45-65 years with acute or convalescent COVID-19. Each CDR3 is given with its conserved first and last residue. D genes are given only for firm matches. For some rows the clone size is stated as once, few or many, or as a class when expanded; others skip it.

j_call | d_call | v_call | clone_size | cdr3_aa | cdr3_nt
TRBJ1-2 | TRBD1 | TRBV12-3/TRBV12-4 | . | CASSLEGGGYTF | TGTGCCAGCAGTTTAGAAGGGGGCGGCTACACCTTC
TRBJ1-3 | . | TRBV2 | . | CASSSQGQLNTIYF | TGTGCCAGCAGTTCACAGGGACAACTGAACACCATATATTTT
TRBJ1-5 | TRBD1 | TRBV12-5 | . | CASGFLPDRGRAQHF | TGTGCTAGTGGTTTCCTACCTGACAGGGGAAGGGCCCAGCATTTT
TRBJ1-1 | . | TRBV4-2 | . | CASSQMTMAEAFF | TGTGCCAGCAGCCAGATGACAATGGCTGAAGCTTTCTTT
TRBJ1-1 | . | TRBV5-4 | once | CASSLRDMYTEAFF | TGTGCCAGCAGCTTGAGGGACATGTACACTGAAGCTTTCTTT
TRBJ2-2 | TRBD1 | TRBV6-6 | . | CASSQQGPGELFF | TGTGCCAGCAGCCAACAGGGGCCCGGGGAGCTGTTTTTT
TRBJ2-7 | . | TRBV11-2 | . | CASSLWSVRSPYEQYF | TGTGCCAGCAGCTTGTGGTCAGTCCGTTCCCCCTACGAGCAGTACTTC
TRBJ1-1 | TRBD1 | TRBV18 | . | CASSNTGVTEAFF | TGTGCCAGCTCAAACACAGGGGTAACTGAAGCTTTCTTT
TRBJ1-1 | . | TRBV7-9 | once | CASSLGEDIMNTEAFF | TGTGCCAGCAGCTTAGGAGAGGACATTATGAACACTGAAGCTTTCTTT
TRBJ1-1 | TRBD1 | TRBV12-3/TRBV12-4 | few | CASSRQGNTEAFF | TGTGCCAGCAGTAGACAGGGAAACACTGAAGCTTTCTTT
TRBJ2-7 | . | TRBV10-1 | . | CASSPEGSSYEQYF | TGCGCCAGCAGCCCCGAGGGAAGCTCCTACGAGCAGTACTTC
TRBJ2-1 | . | TRBV9 | . | CASSVEGLGAVEQFF | TGTGCCAGCAGCGTAGAAGGTCTTGGAGCTGTTGAGCAGTTCTTC
TRBJ1-5 | . | TRBV5-8 | . | CASSLTQPGGYSNQPQHF | TGTGCCAGCAGCTTGACCCAGCCAGGTGGTTATAGCAATCAGCCCCAGCATTTT
TRBJ1-5 | TRBD1 | TRBV10-2 | . | CASSAGTVNQPQHF | TGCGCCAGCAGCGCCGGGACAGTCAATCAGCCCCAGCATTTT
TRBJ2-1 | . | TRBV5-4 | . | CASSTIPWGRRPNNEQFF | TGTGCCAGCAGCACCATCCCTTGGGGGCGAAGACCGAACAATGAGCAGTTCTTC
TRBJ1-6 | TRBD1 | TRBV27 | once | CASSLSQGDSPLHF | TGTGCCAGCAGTTTATCGCAGGGGGATTCACCCCTCCACTTT
TRBJ1-1 | TRBD1 | TRBV5-4 | . | CASRDRGLSSGTEAFF | TGTGCCAGCCGGGACAGGGGGCTATCGTCGGGTACTGAAGCTTTCTTT
TRBJ2-7 | . | TRBV3-1/TRBV3-2 | . | CASSQDWGGAAGAYEQYF | TGTGCCAGCAGCCAAGATTGGGGCGGGGCGGCTGGGGCCTACGAGCAGTACTTC
TRBJ1-3 | . | TRBV10-3 | . | CAISESRQGGNTIYF | TGTGCCATCAGTGAGTCGAGGCAGGGTGGCAACACCATATATTTT
TRBJ2-3 | TRBD2 | TRBV5-1 | . | CASSLLSSGRAADTQYF | TGCGCCAGCAGCTTGCTCTCTAGCGGGAGGGCCGCAGATACGCAGTATTTT
TRBJ2-2 | . | TRBV2 | . | CASSGEQVNTGELFF | TGTGCCAGCAGTGGGGAACAGGTGAACACCGGGGAGCTGTTTTTT
TRBJ2-2 | . | TRBV5-1 | once | CASSRSANTGELFF | TGCGCCAGCAGCCGGTCTGCGAACACCGGGGAGCTGTTTTTT
TRBJ2-7 | . | TRBV7-2 | . | CASSSTYEQYF | TGTGCCAGCAGCTCCACCTACGAGCAGTACTTC
TRBJ1-1 | TRBD1 | TRBV3-1/TRBV3-2 | . | CASSLPGTGNTEAFF | TGTGCCAGCAGCCTGCCTGGGACAGGGAACACTGAAGCTTTCTTT
TRBJ1-4 | . | TRBV4-2 | . | CASSQVQGSNEKLFF | TGTGCCAGCAGCCAAGTACAGGGTTCTAATGAAAAACTGTTTTTT
TRBJ2-5 | TRBD1 | TRBV6-5 | . | CASRATGASQETQYF | TGTGCCAGCCGCGCGACAGGGGCCTCCCAAGAGACCCAGTACTTC
TRBJ2-7 | TRBD1 | TRBV6-5 | . | CASSYPTGGSYEQYF | TGTGCCAGCAGTTACCCGACAGGGGGCTCATACGAGCAGTACTTC
TRBJ2-2 | TRBD1 | TRBV5-1 | . | CASSTQGEDGELFF | TGCGCCAGCAGCACACAGGGGGAGGACGGGGAGCTGTTTTTT
TRBJ1-1 | . | TRBV18 | . | CASSPRVQRSQTEAFF | TGTGCCAGCTCACCACGGGTACAAAGGAGTCAGACTGAAGCTTTCTTT
TRBJ1-1 | TRBD1 | TRBV9 | . | CASSVDDRGRRTEAFF | TGTGCCAGCAGCGTTGACGACAGGGGGCGAAGGACTGAAGCTTTCTTT
TRBJ2-3 | TRBD2 | TRBV11-2 | . | CASSPLAGPTDTQYF | TGTGCCAGCAGCCCCCTAGCGGGGCCCACAGATACGCAGTATTTT
TRBJ1-1 | TRBD1 | TRBV9 | . | CASSSGGTPAFF | TGTGCCAGCAGCTCAGGGGGAACGCCGGCTTTCTTT
TRBJ2-6 | TRBD1 | TRBV25-1 | . | CASSDDRVSGANVLTF | TGTGCCAGCAGTGACGACAGGGTATCTGGGGCCAACGTCCTGACTTTC
TRBJ1-1 | TRBD1 | TRBV6-1 | . | CASSEEEWTGGWTEAFF | TGTGCCAGCAGTGAAGAGGAATGGACAGGGGGCTGGACTGAAGCTTTCTTT
TRBJ1-6 | . | TRBV20-1 | . | CSASVQAGSPLHF | TGCAGTGCTAGTGTCCAGGCTGGTTCACCCCTCCACTTT
TRBJ2-5 | . | TRBV5-1 | once | CASSLGVLQETQYF | TGCGCCAGCAGCCTAGGGGTGCTCCAAGAGACCCAGTACTTC
TRBJ2-3 | TRBD2 | TRBV10-3 | . | CAILREGITDTQYF | TGTGCCATCCTGCGGGAGGGGATCACAGATACGCAGTATTTT
TRBJ1-1 | . | TRBV19 | . | CASSLGQGNTEAFF | TGTGCCAGTAGTCTAGGGCAGGGGAACACTGAAGCTTTCTTT
TRBJ2-3 | . | TRBV27 | . | CASSIGGRTDTQYF | TGTGCCAGCAGTATTGGGGGGAGGACAGATACGCAGTATTTT
TRBJ2-5 | . | TRBV4-1 | . | CASSRLVQETQYF | TGCGCCAGCAGCCGGCTAGTGCAAGAGACCCAGTACTTC
TRBJ2-5 | TRBD1 | TRBV29-1 | . | CSVEEAGGTQYF | TGCAGCGTTGAAGAGGCAGGGGGGACCCAGTACTTC
TRBJ2-3 | . | TRBV10-1 | . | CASSVGFTDTQYF | TGCGCCAGCAGTGTTGGCTTCACAGATACGCAGTATTTT
TRBJ1-3 | TRBD1 | TRBV5-8 | . | CASSLGTGAGNTIYF | TGTGCCAGCAGCTTGGGGACAGGGGCTGGAAACACCATATATTTT
TRBJ1-1 | TRBD1 | TRBV6-2/TRBV6-3 | . | CAGSLQGFGVRTEAFF | TGTGCCGGCAGCCTACAGGGGTTCGGTGTTCGCACTGAAGCTTTCTTT
TRBJ1-2 | . | TRBV5-1 | . | CASSLDGSNYGYTF | TGCGCCAGCAGCTTGGATGGGAGCAACTATGGCTACACCTTC
TRBJ1-1 | . | TRBV19 | . | CASSDSMNTEAFF | TGTGCCAGTAGTGACAGTATGAACACTGAAGCTTTCTTT
TRBJ2-5 | TRBD2 | TRBV10-3 | . | CAIRTSGGETQYF | TGTGCCATCAGAACTAGCGGGGGAGAGACCCAGTACTTC
TRBJ1-1 | TRBD1 | TRBV11-3 | few | CASGAGTGANTEAFF | TGTGCCAGCGGAGCCGGGACAGGGGCTAACACTGAAGCTTTCTTT